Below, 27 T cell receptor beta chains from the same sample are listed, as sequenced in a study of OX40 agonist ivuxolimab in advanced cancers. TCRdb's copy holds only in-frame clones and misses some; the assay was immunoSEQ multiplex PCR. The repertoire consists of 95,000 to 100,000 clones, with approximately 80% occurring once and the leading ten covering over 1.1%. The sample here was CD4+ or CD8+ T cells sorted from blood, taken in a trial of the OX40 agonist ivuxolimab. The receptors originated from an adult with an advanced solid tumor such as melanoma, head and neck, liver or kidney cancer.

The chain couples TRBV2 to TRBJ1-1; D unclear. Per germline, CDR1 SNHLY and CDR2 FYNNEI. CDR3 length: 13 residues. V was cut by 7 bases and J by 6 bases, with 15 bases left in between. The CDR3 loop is CASIGLGWAEAFF. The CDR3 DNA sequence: TGTGCCAGCATAGGGTTAGGGTGGGCTGAAGCTTTCTTT.

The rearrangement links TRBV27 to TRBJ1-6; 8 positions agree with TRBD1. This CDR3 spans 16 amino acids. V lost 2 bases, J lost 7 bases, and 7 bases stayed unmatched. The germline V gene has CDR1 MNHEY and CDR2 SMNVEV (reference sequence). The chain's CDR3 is CASSLRGQGLNSPLHF. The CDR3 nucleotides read TGTGCCAGCAGTTTACGCGGACAGGGTTTGAATTCACCCCTCCACTTT.

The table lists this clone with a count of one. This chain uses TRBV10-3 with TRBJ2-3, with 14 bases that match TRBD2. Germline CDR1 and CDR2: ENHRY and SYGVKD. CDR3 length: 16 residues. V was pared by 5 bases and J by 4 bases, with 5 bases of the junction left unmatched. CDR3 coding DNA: TGTGCCATCAGTCGAGGGACTAGCGGGGGAGCAGATACGCAGTATTTT. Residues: CAISRGTSGGADTQYF.

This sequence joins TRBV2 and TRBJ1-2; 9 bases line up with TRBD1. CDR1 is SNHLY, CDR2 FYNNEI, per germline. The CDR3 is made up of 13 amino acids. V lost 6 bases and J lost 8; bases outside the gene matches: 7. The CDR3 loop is CASSLQGAGGYTF. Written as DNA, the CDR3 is TGTGCCAGCAGCCTACAGGGGGCGGGCGGCTACACCTTC.

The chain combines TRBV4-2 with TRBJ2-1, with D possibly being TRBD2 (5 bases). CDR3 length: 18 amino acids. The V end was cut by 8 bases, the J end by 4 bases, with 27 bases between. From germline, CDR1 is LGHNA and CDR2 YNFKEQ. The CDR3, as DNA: TGTGCCAGCCCACTCGATGCACCACTCATCTCGGGATACAATGAGCAGTTCTTC. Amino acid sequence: CASPLDAPLISGYNEQFF.

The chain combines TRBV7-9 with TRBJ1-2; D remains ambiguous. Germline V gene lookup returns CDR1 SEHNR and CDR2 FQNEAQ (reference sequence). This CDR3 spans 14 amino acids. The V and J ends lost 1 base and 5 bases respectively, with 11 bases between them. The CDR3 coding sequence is TGTGCCAGCAGCTTAGGTTCGGTCAGTTATGGCTACACCTTC. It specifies CASSLGSVSYGYTF.

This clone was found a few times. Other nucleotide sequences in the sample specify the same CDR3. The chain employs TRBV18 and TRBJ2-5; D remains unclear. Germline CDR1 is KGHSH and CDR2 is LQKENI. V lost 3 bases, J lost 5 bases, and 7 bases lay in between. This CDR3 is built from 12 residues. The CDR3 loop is CASSPERETQYF. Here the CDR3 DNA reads TGTGCCAGCTCACCCGAAAGGGAGACCCAGTACTTC.

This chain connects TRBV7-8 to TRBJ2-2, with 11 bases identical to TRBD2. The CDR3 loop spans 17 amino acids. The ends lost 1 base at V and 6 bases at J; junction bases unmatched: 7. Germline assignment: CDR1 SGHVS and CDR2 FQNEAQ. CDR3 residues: CASSLDRLAGTPGELFF. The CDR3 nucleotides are TGTGCCAGCAGCTTAGACCGACTAGCGGGAACCCCCGGGGAGCTGTTTTTT.

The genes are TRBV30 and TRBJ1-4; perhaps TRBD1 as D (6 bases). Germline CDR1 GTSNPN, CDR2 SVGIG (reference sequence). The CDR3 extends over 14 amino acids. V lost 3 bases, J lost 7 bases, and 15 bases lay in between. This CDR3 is CAWRAGAAFEKLFF. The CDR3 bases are TGTGCCTGGAGGGCAGGGGCCGCCTTTGAAAAACTGTTTTTT.

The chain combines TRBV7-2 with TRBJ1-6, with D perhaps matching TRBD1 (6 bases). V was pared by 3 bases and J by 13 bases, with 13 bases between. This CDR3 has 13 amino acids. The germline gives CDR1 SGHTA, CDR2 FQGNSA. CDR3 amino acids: CASSFQGHFPLHF. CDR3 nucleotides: TGTGCCAGCAGCTTCCAGGGACATTTTCCCCTCCACTTT.

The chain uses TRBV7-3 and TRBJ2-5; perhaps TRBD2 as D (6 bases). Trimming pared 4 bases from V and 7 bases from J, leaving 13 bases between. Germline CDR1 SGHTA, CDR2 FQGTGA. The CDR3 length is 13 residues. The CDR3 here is CASSSSGSGTQYF. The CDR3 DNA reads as TGTGCCAGCAGCTCCAGCGGGTCGGGGACCCAGTACTTC.

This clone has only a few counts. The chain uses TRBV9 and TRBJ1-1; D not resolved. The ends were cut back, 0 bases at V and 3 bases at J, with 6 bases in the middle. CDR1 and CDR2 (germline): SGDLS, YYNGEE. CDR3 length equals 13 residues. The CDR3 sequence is CASSVDGDTEAFF. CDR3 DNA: TGTGCCAGCAGCGTAGACGGGGACACTGAAGCTTTCTTT.

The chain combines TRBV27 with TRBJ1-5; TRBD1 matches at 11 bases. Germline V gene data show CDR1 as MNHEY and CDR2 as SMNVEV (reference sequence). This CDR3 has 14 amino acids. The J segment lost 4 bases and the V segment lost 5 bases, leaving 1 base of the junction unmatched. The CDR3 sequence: CASSGQGANQPQHF. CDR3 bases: TGTGCCAGCAGTGGACAGGGGGCTAATCAGCCCCAGCATTTT.

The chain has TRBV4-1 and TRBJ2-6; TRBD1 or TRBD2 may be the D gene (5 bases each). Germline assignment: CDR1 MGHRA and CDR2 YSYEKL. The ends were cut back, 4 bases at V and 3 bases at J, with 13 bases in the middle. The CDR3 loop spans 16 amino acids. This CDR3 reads CASSRGRAFGANVLTF. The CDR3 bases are TGCGCCAGCAGCCGGGGACGGGCCTTTGGGGCCAACGTCCTGACTTTC.

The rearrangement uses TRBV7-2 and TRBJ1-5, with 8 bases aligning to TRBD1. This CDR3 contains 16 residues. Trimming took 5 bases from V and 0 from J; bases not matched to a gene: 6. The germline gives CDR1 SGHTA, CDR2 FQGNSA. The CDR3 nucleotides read TGTGCCAGCAGCACCCGGACAGGGTCTAGCAATCAGCCCCAGCATTTT. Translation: CASSTRTGSSNQPQHF.

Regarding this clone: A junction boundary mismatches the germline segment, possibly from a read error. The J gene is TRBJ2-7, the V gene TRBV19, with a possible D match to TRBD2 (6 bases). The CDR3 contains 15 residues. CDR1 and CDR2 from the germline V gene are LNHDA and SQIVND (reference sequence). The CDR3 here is CASSIDLATTYGQYF. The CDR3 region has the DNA TGTGCCAGTAGTATAGACCTAGCGACCACCTACGGGCAGTACTTC. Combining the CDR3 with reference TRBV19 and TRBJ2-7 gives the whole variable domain DGGITQSPKYLFRKEGQNVTLSCEQNLNHDAMYWYRQDPGQGLRLIYYSQIVNDFQKGDIAEGYSVSREKKESFPLTVTSAQKNPTAFYLCASSIDLATTYGQYFGPGTRLTVT.

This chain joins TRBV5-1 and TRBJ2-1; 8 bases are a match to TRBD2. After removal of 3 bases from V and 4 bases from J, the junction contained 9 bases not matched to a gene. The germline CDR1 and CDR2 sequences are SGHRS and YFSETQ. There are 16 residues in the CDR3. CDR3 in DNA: TGCGCCAGCAGCTCCGGCCTAGCGGGTCTTTACAATGAGCAGTTCTTC. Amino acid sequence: CASSSGLAGLYNEQFF. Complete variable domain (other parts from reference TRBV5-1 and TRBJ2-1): KAGVTQTPRYLIKTRGQQVTLSCSPISGHRSVSWYQQTPGQGLQFLFEYFSETQRNKGNFPGRFSGRQFSNSRSEMNVSTLELGDSALYLCASSSGLAGLYNEQFFGPGTRLTVL.

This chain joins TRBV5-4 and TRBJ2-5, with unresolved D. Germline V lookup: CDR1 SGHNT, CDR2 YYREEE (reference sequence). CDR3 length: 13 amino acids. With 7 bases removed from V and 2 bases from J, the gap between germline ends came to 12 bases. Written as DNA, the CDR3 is TGTGCCAGCCAGAACCAGGATCAAGAGACCCAGTACTTC. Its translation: CASQNQDQETQYF.

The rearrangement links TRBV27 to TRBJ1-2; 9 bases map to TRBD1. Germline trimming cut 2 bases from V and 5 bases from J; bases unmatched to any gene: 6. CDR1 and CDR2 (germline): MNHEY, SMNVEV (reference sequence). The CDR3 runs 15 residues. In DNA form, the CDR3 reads TGTGCCAGCAGTTTAAGGGGGACAGGGTTATATGGCTACACCTTC. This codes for CASSLRGTGLYGYTF.

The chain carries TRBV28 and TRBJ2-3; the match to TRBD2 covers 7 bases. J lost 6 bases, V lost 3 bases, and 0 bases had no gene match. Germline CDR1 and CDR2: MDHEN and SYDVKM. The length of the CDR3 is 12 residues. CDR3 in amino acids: CASSFGRDTQYF. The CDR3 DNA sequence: TGTGCCAGCAGTTTCGGGAGGGATACGCAGTATTTT.

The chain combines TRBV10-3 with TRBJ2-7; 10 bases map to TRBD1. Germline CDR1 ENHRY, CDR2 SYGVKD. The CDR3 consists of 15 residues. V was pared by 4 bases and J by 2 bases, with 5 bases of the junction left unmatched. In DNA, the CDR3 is TGTGCCATCAGTGGACCGGGACAGGGGACCTACGAGCAGTACTTC. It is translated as CAISGPGQGTYEQYF.

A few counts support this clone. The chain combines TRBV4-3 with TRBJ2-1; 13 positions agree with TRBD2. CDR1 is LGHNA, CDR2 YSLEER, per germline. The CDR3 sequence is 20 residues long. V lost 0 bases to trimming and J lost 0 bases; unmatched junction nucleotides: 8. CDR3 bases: TGCGCCAGCAGCCAAGATTGGGGACTAGCGGGGATAAGCTCCTACAATGAGCAGTTCTTC. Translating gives CASSQDWGLAGISSYNEQFF.

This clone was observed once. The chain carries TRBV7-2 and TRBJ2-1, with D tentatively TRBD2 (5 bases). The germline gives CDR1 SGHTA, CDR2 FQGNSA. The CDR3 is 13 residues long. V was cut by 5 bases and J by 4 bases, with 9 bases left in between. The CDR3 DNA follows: TGTGCCAGCAGCCTGGACTCTTACAATGAGCAGTTCTTC. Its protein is CASSLDSYNEQFF. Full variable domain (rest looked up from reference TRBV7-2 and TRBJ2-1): GAGVSQSPSNKVTEKGKDVELRCDPISGHTALYWYRQSLGQGLEFLIYFQGNSAPDKSGLPSDRFSAERTGGSVSTLTIQRTQQEDSAVYLCASSLDSYNEQFFGPGTRLTVL.

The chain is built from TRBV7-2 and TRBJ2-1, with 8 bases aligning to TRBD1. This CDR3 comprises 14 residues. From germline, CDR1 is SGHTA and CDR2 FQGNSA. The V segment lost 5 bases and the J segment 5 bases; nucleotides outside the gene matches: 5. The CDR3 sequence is CASSRPDRDNEQFF. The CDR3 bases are TGTGCCAGCAGCCGCCCGGACAGGGACAATGAGCAGTTCTTC.

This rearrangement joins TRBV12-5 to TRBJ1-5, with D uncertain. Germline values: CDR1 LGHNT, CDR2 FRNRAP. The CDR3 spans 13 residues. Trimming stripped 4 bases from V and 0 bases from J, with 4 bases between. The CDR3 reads CASGSSSNQPQHF. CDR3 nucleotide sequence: TGTGCTAGTGGTTCTTCTAGCAATCAGCCCCAGCATTTT.

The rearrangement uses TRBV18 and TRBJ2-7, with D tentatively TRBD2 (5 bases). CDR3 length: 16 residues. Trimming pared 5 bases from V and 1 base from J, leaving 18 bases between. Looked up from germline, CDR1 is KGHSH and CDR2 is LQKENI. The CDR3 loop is CASSDPGSSGSYEQYF. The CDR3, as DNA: TGTGCCAGCTCAGACCCTGGGAGTTCCGGGTCCTACGAGCAGTACTTC.

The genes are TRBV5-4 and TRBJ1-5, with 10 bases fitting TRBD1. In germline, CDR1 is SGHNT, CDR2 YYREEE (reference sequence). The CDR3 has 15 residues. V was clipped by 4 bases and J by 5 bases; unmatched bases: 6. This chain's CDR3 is CASSPGTGDYQPQHF. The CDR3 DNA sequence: TGTGCCAGCAGCCCCGGGACAGGGGATTATCAGCCCCAGCATTTT.